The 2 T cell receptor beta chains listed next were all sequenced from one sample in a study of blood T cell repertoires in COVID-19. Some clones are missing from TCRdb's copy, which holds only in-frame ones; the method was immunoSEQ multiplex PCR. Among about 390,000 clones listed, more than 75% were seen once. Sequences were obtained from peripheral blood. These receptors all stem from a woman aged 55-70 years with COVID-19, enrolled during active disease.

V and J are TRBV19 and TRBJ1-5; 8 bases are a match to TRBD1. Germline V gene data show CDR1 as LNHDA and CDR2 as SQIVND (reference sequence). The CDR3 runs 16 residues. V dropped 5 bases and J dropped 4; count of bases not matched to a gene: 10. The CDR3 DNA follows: TGTGCCAGTAGTCCCGGGACAGGTTTGGTTAATCAGCCCCAGCATTTT. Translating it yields CASSPGTGLVNQPQHF.

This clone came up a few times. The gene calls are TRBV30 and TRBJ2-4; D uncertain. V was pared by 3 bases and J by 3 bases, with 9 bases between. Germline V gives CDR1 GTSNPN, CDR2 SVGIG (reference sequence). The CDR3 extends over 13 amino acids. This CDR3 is CAWRATNKNIQYF. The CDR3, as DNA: TGTGCCTGGAGGGCTACTAACAAAAACATTCAGTACTTC. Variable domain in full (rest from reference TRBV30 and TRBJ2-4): SQTIHQWPATLVQPVGSPLSLECTVEGTSNPNLYWYRQAAGRGLQLLFYSVGIGQISSEVPQNLSASRPQDRQFILSSKKLLLSDSGFYLCAWRATNKNIQYFGAGTRLSVL.